The 22 T cell receptor beta chains reported below all come from one sample, sequenced in a study of patients and donors after allogeneic stem cell transplantation. MiXCR, run by TCRdb on the RT-PCR reads, gives a single entry per CDR3 protein. The sample consists of 920,000 or so distinct CDR3 sequences, roughly 18% of them appearing once. The sample consisted of blood, either unsorted or a sorted T cell fraction (not recorded which). The receptors were gathered from a human donor who was either an allogeneic HSCT recipient or a stem cell or donor lymphocyte infusion donor (not recorded which). It is not recorded whose cells these are; they may come from a transplant donor.

This clonotype came up a few times. This chain uses TRBV12-3 or TRBV12-4 with TRBJ2-7, with 9 bases aligning to TRBD2. V lost 1 base and J lost 5; bases outside the gene matches: 15. The CDR3 covers 18 residues. For the CDR3, the DNA is TGTGCCAGCAGTTTAGTTCGTTGGTCGGCTAGCGGGATCAACGAGCAGTACTTC. Residues: CASSLVRWSASGINEQYF.

This clonotype was seen only a few times. The rearrangement uses TRBV12-3 or TRBV12-4 and TRBJ1-5; 7 bases match TRBD1. The V gene end was trimmed by 5 bases and the J gene end by 3 bases; junction bases not matched to a gene: 7. The CDR3 sequence is 15 residues long. The CDR3 protein is CASSRGGTVNQPQHF. In DNA form, the CDR3 reads TGTGCCAGCAGTCGGGGTGGGACAGTCAATCAGCCCCAGCATTTT.

This clonotype came up a few times. This chain uses TRBV15 with TRBJ2-7; 8 bases line up with TRBD2. The germline gives CDR1 LNHNV, CDR2 YYDKDF (reference sequence). Trimming cost V 0 bases and J 7 bases; bases outside gene matches: 2. This CDR3 is built from 13 residues. The CDR3 bases are TGTGCCACCAGCAGAGATGTAGCGGGGGAGCAGTACTTC. Translation gives CATSRDVAGEQYF.

The V call is TRBV20-1, the J call TRBJ1-6; D remains unclear. Germline CDR1 DFQATT, CDR2 SNEGSKA (reference sequence). This CDR3 is built from 13 residues. V was pared by 5 bases and J by 8 bases, with 13 bases between. The DNA for the CDR3 is TGCAGTGCTCACTCGCTCCGGGATTCACCCCTCCACTTT. As protein: CSAHSLRDSPLHF.

The table lists this clonotype with a few counts. The chain joins TRBV12-3 or TRBV12-4 to TRBJ2-1; 8 nucleotides align to TRBD2. The CDR3 totals 19 residues. Losses at the gene ends were 6 bases for V and 0 bases for J; bases not matched to a gene: 16. The CDR3 protein is CASSPSFWLAGGSYNEQFF. The CDR3, as DNA: TGTGCCAGCAGCCCCTCCTTCTGGCTTGCGGGAGGCTCCTACAATGAGCAGTTCTTC.

V and J are TRBV11-2 and TRBJ2-1, with TRBD2 matching 9 bases. Germline CDR1 reads SGHAT; CDR2 reads FQNNGV. The CDR3 contains 18 residues. V shed 5 bases, J shed 0 bases, and the junction held 11 bases outside the gene matches. The CDR3 spells CASSRPGDSGSSYNEQFF. The CDR3 DNA reads as TGTGCCAGCAGCCGTCCCGGGGATAGCGGGAGCTCCTACAATGAGCAGTTCTTC.

This clonotype showed up just a few times. The chain combines TRBV6-5 with TRBJ1-1; a weak D match, TRBD1 (5 bases). Trimming stripped 0 bases from V and 10 bases from J, with 12 bases between. Germline V gene sequence: CDR1 MNHEY, CDR2 SVGAGI. CDR3 size: 13 residues. The CDR3 reads CASSYSIQGTAFF. The CDR3 DNA follows: TGTGCCAGCAGTTACTCGATTCAGGGTACAGCTTTCTTT.

The rearrangement uses TRBV29-1 and TRBJ2-7, with D maybe TRBD1 (6 bases). Germline V CDR1 and CDR2: SQVTM, ANQGSEA. The CDR3 covers 12 residues. V gave up 4 bases and J gave up 3 bases, with 10 bases separating them. The CDR3 coding sequence is TGCAGCGTTGCGCCCAGGGGCTACGAGCAGTACTTC. Its translation: CSVAPRGYEQYF.

The chain carries TRBV5-6 and TRBJ1-2; no clear D gene. The germline gives CDR1 SGHDT, CDR2 YYEEEE. This CDR3 contains 14 residues. With 4 bases removed from V and 4 bases from J, the gap between germline ends came to 14 bases. The CDR3 sequence: CASSRHGPGYGYTF. CDR3 nucleotides: TGTGCCAGCAGCCGCCACGGTCCGGGCTATGGCTACACCTTC.

The chain employs TRBV2 and TRBJ2-1, with TRBD2 matching over 10 bases. Germline V gene data show CDR1 as SNHLY and CDR2 as FYNNEI. J gave up 4 bases and V 4 bases, and 7 bases lay outside the gene matches. The CDR3 is 16 amino acids. Here the CDR3 reads CASSVSGRSEYNEQFF. The DNA of the CDR3 is TGTGCCAGCAGTGTTAGCGGGAGGTCGGAGTACAATGAGCAGTTCTTC.

In this sample, this clonotype turned up many times. The chain carries TRBV4-3 and TRBJ1-5; 7 nucleotides match TRBD1. The V and J ends lost 1 base and 3 bases, in that order; junction bases with no gene match: 3. Germline CDR1 reads LGHNA; CDR2 reads YSLEER. CDR3 length equals 15 residues. The CDR3 here is CASSQGDSYNQPQHF. In DNA form, the CDR3 reads TGCGCCAGCAGCCAAGGGGACAGCTACAATCAGCCCCAGCATTTT.

The table lists this clonotype with many counts. V usage is TRBV29-1 and J usage is TRBJ2-7, with D perhaps being TRBD1 or TRBD2 (6 bases each). CDR3 size: 15 residues. CDR1 and CDR2 (germline): SQVTM, ANQGSEA. Deletions cut 3 bases from V and 0 bases from J, with 15 bases between. CDR3 nucleotide sequence: TGCAGCGTTGAGGGAGGACAGAGCCGCTCCTACGAGCAGTACTTC. Protein sequence: CSVEGGQSRSYEQYF.

The chain employs TRBV6-2 or TRBV6-3 and TRBJ2-4; 7 nucleotides line up with TRBD1. The CDR3 totals 14 residues. CDR1 and CDR2 (germline): MNHEY, SVGEGT. Trimming removed 8 bases from V and 3 bases from J; junction bases left unmatched: 7. The CDR3 is CASPTRQGKNIQYF. The CDR3 DNA is TGTGCCAGCCCCACAAGACAGGGCAAAAACATTCAGTACTTC.

Only a few counts were recorded for this clonotype. The CDR3 reads CASSYGGRVSNEQFF. CDR3 sequence (DNA): TGTGCCAGCAGTTATGGCGGGAGAGTAAGTAATGAGCAGTTCTTC. This chain joins TRBV6-5 and TRBJ2-1; 7 nucleotides agree with TRBD2. CDR1 MNHEY and CDR2 SVGAGI come from the germline V gene. J lost 7 bases, V lost 3 bases, and 9 bases had no gene match. The CDR3 contains 15 residues.

V usage is TRBV24-1 and J usage is TRBJ2-1; 10 bases fit TRBD2. V gave up 7 bases and J gave up 8 bases; unmatched junction bases: 13. Germline V gene sequence: CDR1 KGHDR, CDR2 SFDVKD. This CDR3 comprises 16 residues. The chain's CDR3 is CATRASGSILIDEQFF. The CDR3 nucleotides are TGTGCCACCAGGGCTAGCGGGAGCATACTAATCGATGAGCAGTTCTTC.

The table lists this clonotype with a few counts. The chain combines TRBV27 with TRBJ1-6; possibly TRBD1 for D (5 bases). V dropped 3 bases and J dropped 4 bases, with 7 bases sitting between them. CDR1 is MNHEY and CDR2 is SMNVEV in the germline V gene (reference sequence). This CDR3 contains 14 residues. CDR3 sequence (DNA): TGTGCCAGCAGTTTGAGGGGTTATAATTCACCCCTCCACTTT. It encodes CASSLRGYNSPLHF.

CDR3 sequence: CASSLIPGAGSPLHF. CDR3 nucleotides: TGTGCCAGCAGCTTAATACCGGGGGCAGGTTCACCCCTCCACTTT. The chain has TRBV7-3 and TRBJ1-6; D is possibly TRBD1 (6 bases). CDR1 SGHTA and CDR2 FQGTGA come from the germline V gene. V dropped 1 base and J dropped 9 bases, with 13 bases sitting between them. The CDR3 loop spans 15 amino acids.

V is TRBV5-1 and J is TRBJ2-7; D remains ambiguous. This CDR3 is built from 15 residues. V was shortened by 0 bases and J by 3 bases, with 13 bases between the two germline ends. Germline V lookup: CDR1 SGHRS, CDR2 YFSETQ. CDR3 in DNA: TGCGCCAGCAGCTTGGATCAGACCTTGTACTACGAGCAGTACTTC. As protein: CASSLDQTLYYEQYF.

This clonotype has just a few counts. The genes are TRBV27 and TRBJ1-3; weak D call: TRBD1 (5 bases). V lost 6 bases and J lost 3, with 24 bases in between. Per germline, CDR1 MNHEY and CDR2 SMNVEV (reference sequence). The CDR3 has 18 residues. The DNA of the CDR3 is TGTGCCAGCAGCCCCGAGGGTGGAAGGGGACGGAGTGGAAACACCATATATTTT. This codes for CASSPEGGRGRSGNTIYF.

The chain combines TRBV20-1 with TRBJ1-1; D may be TRBD1 (6 bases). Germline assignment: CDR1 DFQATT and CDR2 SNEGSKA (reference sequence). CDR3 length equals 11 residues. The CDR3 region has the DNA TGCAGCGGGGGATTTACAGGGTTAGGTTTCTTT. This sequence encodes CSGGFTGLGFF.

The sample holds a few counts of this clonotype. V gene TRBV11-2 combines with J gene TRBJ2-5, with 7 bases identical to TRBD1. The CDR3 runs to 15 residues. V lost 6 bases and J lost 5; bases outside the gene matches: 12. Germline V lookup: CDR1 SGHAT, CDR2 FQNNGV. The DNA for the CDR3 is TGTGCCAGCAGTCAGACAGGGAAGAAGGAGGAGACCCAGTACTTC. Translating gives CASSQTGKKEETQYF. The variable domain in full, with the rest retrieved from reference TRBV11-2 and TRBJ2-5, is EAGVAQSPRYKIIEKRQSVAFWCNPISGHATLYWYQQILGQGPKLLIQFQNNGVVDDSQLPKDRFSAERLKGVDSTLKIQPAKLEDSAVYLCASSQTGKKEETQYFGPGTRLLVL.

This clonotype was observed a handful of times. The V gene is TRBV7-9, the J gene TRBJ2-7, with D perhaps matching TRBD1 or TRBD2 (5 bases each). Looked up from germline, CDR1 is SEHNR and CDR2 is FQNEAQ (reference sequence). The V and J ends lost 11 bases and 2 bases respectively, with 13 bases between them. The CDR3 has 12 amino acids. The CDR3 sequence: CASRGAPYEQYF. The CDR3 nucleotides are TGTGCCTCGAGGGGAGCCCCCTACGAGCAGTACTTC.